The 18 T cell receptor beta chains below were found in one sample sequenced in a study of T-cell reconstitution after alpha-beta-depleted transplantation in children. Preparation of the TCRbeta library was carried out with unique molecular identifiers. TCRdb itself ran the PCR reads through MiXCR, one entry per CDR3 protein. The sample has hundreds of thousands of distinct CDR3 sequences; approximately 17% are singletons. The specimen was PBMCs from the stem cell graft donor, collected from the stem cell graft. The receptors stem from a human donor who donated a stem cell graft to a child with acute myeloid leukemia.

This clonotype was recorded many times. The CDR3, as DNA: TGCAGTGCGGGAAAGGACGTGTACGAGCAGTACTTC. This gives the protein CSAGKDVYEQYF. This chain uses TRBV20-1 with TRBJ2-7, with D unclear. The CDR3 loop spans 12 amino acids. The V end was cut by 6 bases, the J end by 4 bases, with 13 bases between. The V gene's germline CDR1 is DFQATT and CDR2 SNEGSKA (reference sequence).

This clonotype was picked up many times. V usage is TRBV7-6 and J usage is TRBJ2-7; D gene ambiguous. This CDR3 contains 14 residues. Per the germline V gene, CDR1 is SGHVS and CDR2 is FNYEAQ. V shed 2 bases and J shed 3 bases, with 11 bases lying between them. The DNA for the CDR3 is TGTGCCAGCAGCTTAAGCGACGGCTACTACGAGCAGTACGTC. It is translated as CASSLSDGYYEQYV.

This clonotype has at least ten counts. The chain joins TRBV20-1 to TRBJ2-2, with D possibly matching TRBD1 (5 bases). This CDR3 is 13 amino acids long. Germline V gene data show CDR1 as DFQATT and CDR2 as SNEGSKA (reference sequence). V lost 6 bases and J lost 0, with 8 bases in between. The DNA of the CDR3 is TGCAGTGCGGTGGACACGAACACCGGGGAGCTGTTTTTT. Translated: CSAVDTNTGELFF.

This clonotype was seen more than once but under ten times. This chain connects TRBV15 to TRBJ1-1, with D maybe TRBD1 (5 bases). V lost 3 bases and J lost 5, with 19 bases in between. CDR3 length equals 16 residues. CDR1 LNHNV and CDR2 YYDKDF come from the germline V gene (reference sequence). DNA of the CDR3: TGTGCCACCAGCAGCCCCCGATTCGCAGGGTATACTGAAGCTTTCTTT. It is translated as CATSSPRFAGYTEAFF.

Here the CDR3 DNA reads TGTGCCAGCAGCTCCCCCAGGGGGGGGTTACCTGAAGCTTTCTTT. Protein product: CASSSPRGGLPEAFF. V usage is TRBV7-2 and J usage is TRBJ1-1; 7 bases agree with TRBD1. After removal of 4 bases from V and 6 bases from J, the junction contained 11 bases not matched to a gene. Germline-derived CDR1 and CDR2 are SGHTA and FQGNSA. This CDR3 is 15 amino acids long.

The genes are TRBV20-1 and TRBJ2-4, with TRBD2 matching over 10 bases. Germline V gene data show CDR1 as DFQATT and CDR2 as SNEGSKA (reference sequence). V dropped 0 bases and J dropped 2; count of bases not matched to a gene: 16. The CDR3 is made up of 20 amino acids. DNA of the CDR3: TGCAGTGCTAGAGATGGTTCCCGTTTAACTAGCGGGGCGACCAAAAACATTCAGTACTTC. Translated, it gives CSARDGSRLTSGATKNIQYF.

The chain combines TRBV20-1 with TRBJ2-1; perhaps D is TRBD1 or TRBD2 (7 bases each). The length of the CDR3 is 16 residues. Per germline, CDR1 DFQATT and CDR2 SNEGSKA (reference sequence). The CDR3 loop reads CCVKGGDSDRWNEQFF. CDR3 nucleotides: TGCTGTGTTAAGGGGGGGGACAGCGATCGGTGGAATGAGCAGTTCTTC.

The chain employs TRBV7-2 and TRBJ1-2; tentative D call: TRBD1 (6 bases). This CDR3 is built from 14 residues. V was clipped by 4 bases and J by 4 bases, with 13 bases between them. Per germline, CDR1 SGHTA and CDR2 FQGNSA. The CDR3 DNA sequence: TGTGCCAGCAGCTCAGGGGTTGTCTCCTATGGCTACACCTTC. It translates to CASSSGVVSYGYTF.

This chain links TRBV2 with TRBJ2-7, with 7 nucleotides matching TRBD1. Per germline, CDR1 SNHLY and CDR2 FYNNEI. CDR3 length equals 13 residues. Unmatched junction bases numbered 3, after V lost 7 bases and J lost 0 bases. CDR3 residues: CASNRGSSYEQYF. The CDR3 DNA follows: TGTGCCAGCAACAGGGGCAGCTCCTACGAGCAGTACTTC.

This clonotype was counted between two and nine times. CDR3 coding DNA: TGTGCCAGCAGCGGGGGGGGACTAAGTTCCTACGAGCAGTACTTC. Translated: CASSGGGLSSYEQYF. This chain connects TRBV7-2 to TRBJ2-7, with 7 bases identical to TRBD2. CDR1 and CDR2 from the germline V gene are SGHTA and FQGNSA. The V segment lost 5 bases and the J segment 1 base; nucleotides outside the gene matches: 8. The CDR3 has 15 residues. The entire variable domain, with the rest obtained from reference TRBV7-2 and TRBJ2-7, is as follows: GAGVSQSPSNKVTEKGKDVELRCDPISGHTALYWYRQSLGQGLEFLIYFQGNSAPDKSGLPSDRFSAERTGGSVSTLTIQRTQQEDSAVYLCASSGGGLSSYEQYFGPGTRLTVT.

This clonotype came up many times. V and J are TRBV6-5 and TRBJ1-4; 8 bases line up with TRBD1. The V gene's germline CDR1 is MNHEY and CDR2 SVGAGI. Trimming cost V 4 bases and J 8 bases; bases outside gene matches: 6. The CDR3 covers 14 residues. CDR3 amino acids: CASSSQGAEEKLFF. Written as DNA, the CDR3 is TGTGCCAGCAGTTCCCAGGGGGCCGAAGAAAAACTGTTTTTT.

This clonotype was seen many times. The CDR3 reads CASSSDREGIYGYTF. The CDR3 bases are TGTGCCAGCAGTTCTGACAGGGAAGGAATCTATGGCTACACCTTC. This sequence joins TRBV6-5 and TRBJ1-2; 7 bases line up with TRBD1. Germline loops: CDR1 MNHEY, CDR2 SVGAGI. Unmatched junction bases numbered 9, after V lost 4 bases and J lost 4 bases. CDR3 size: 15 residues.

There are a few counts of this clonotype. This chain links TRBV29-1 with TRBJ1-1, with a possible D match to TRBD1 (6 bases). Trimming stripped 8 bases from V and 0 bases from J, with 16 bases between. Germline CDR1 reads SQVTM; CDR2 reads ANQGSEA. CDR3 length: 14 residues. The CDR3 is CSFRTVPMNTEAFF. The CDR3 DNA reads as TGCAGCTTTCGGACAGTCCCCATGAACACTGAAGCTTTCTTT.

This clonotype was observed at least ten times. The V call is TRBV20-1, the J call TRBJ2-5; D is unclear. Germline loops: CDR1 DFQATT, CDR2 SNEGSKA (reference sequence). The CDR3 spans 14 residues. The V end was cut by 0 bases, the J end by 7 bases, with 15 bases between. CDR3: CSARDMGSHATQYF. CDR3 in DNA: TGCAGTGCTAGAGATATGGGAAGCCACGCGACCCAGTACTTC.

The V gene is TRBV7-8, the J gene TRBJ2-3, with unresolved D. The CDR3 has 14 amino acids. Trimming took off 5 bases at V and 3 bases at J, with 12 bases between the two ends. CDR1 and CDR2 (germline): SGHVS, FQNEAQ. The CDR3 region is CASSLTKGTDTQYF. The CDR3 DNA is TGTGCCAGCAGCCTGACGAAGGGAACAGATACGCAGTATTTT.

This clonotype occurred many times. The gene calls are TRBV20-1 and TRBJ1-6, with D uncertain. CDR3 length: 14 residues. V was shortened by 0 bases and J by 10 bases, with 13 bases between the two germline ends. CDR1 is DFQATT and CDR2 is SNEGSKA in the germline V gene (reference sequence). The CDR3 reads CSARDERVPSPLHF. As DNA, the CDR3 is TGCAGTGCTAGAGATGAGAGGGTACCCTCACCCCTCCACTTT.

V is TRBV3-1 and J is TRBJ1-3; no definite D call. This CDR3 spans 16 amino acids. Per germline, CDR1 LGHDT and CDR2 YNNKEL (reference sequence). Trimming left V 4 bases short and J 0 bases short, with 13 bases between. The CDR3 loop is CASSPYAGSSGNTIYF. CDR3 nucleotides: TGTGCCAGCAGCCCCTACGCGGGGTCCTCTGGAAACACCATATATTTT. Based on the CDR3 plus reference TRBV3-1 and TRBJ1-3, the full variable domain is DTAVSQTPKYLVTQMGNDKSIKCEQNLGHDTMYWYKQDSKKFLKIMFSYNNKELIINETVPNRFSPKSPDKAHLNLHINSLELGDSAVYFCASSPYAGSSGNTIYFGEGSWLTVV.

This rearrangement joins TRBV6-5 to TRBJ1-4; D not resolved. This CDR3 has 15 residues. V was cut by 2 bases and J by 7 bases, with 14 bases left in between. In germline, CDR1 is MNHEY, CDR2 SVGAGI. The CDR3 reads CASSYRRSLSEKLFF. CDR3 sequence (DNA): TGTGCCAGCAGTTACCGGCGCTCCCTGTCTGAAAAACTGTTTTTT.